The entry below gives a single TCR beta chain sequence along with its context. The protocol was immunoSEQ multiplex PCR, while the TCRdb copy is restricted to in-frame clones and leaves out a portion. This sample has 700,000 to 750,000 clones, with 75% to 90% found just once. The CDR3 runs to 14 residues. CDR1 is SGDLS, CDR2 YYNGEE, per germline. After removal of 7 bases from V and 5 bases from J, the junction contained 9 bases not matched to a gene. This specimen comes from a study of shared T cell receptors in the human thymus. This sample also belongs to another study, concerning human thymus T cells.

V is TRBV9 and J is TRBJ1-5, with 7 positions matching TRBD1. The sample comprised thymocytes. The clonotype originates from a girl under three years old with a congenital heart defect. The CDR3 here is CASSLQGGDQPQHF. CDR3 bases: TGTGCCAGCTCCCTCCAGGGGGGCGATCAGCCCCAGCATTTT.